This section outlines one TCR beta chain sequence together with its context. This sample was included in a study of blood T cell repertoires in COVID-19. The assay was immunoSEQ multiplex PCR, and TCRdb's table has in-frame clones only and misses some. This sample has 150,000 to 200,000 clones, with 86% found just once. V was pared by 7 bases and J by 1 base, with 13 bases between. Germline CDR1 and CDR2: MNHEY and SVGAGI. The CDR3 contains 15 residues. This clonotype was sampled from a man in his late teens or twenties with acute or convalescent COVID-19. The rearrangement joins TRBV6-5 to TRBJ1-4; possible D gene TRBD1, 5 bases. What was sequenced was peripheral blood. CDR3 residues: CASTNMGGTNEKLFF. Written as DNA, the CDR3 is TGTGCCAGCACCAACATGGGGGGAACTAATGAAAAACTGTTTTTT.